This T cell receptor beta chain was profiled in a study of cytomegalovirus exposure and HLA in healthy donors. Overall study context: Of all 400 or so donors who were genotyped, under 90% belonged to the Caucasian-associated ancestry cluster.

Healthy individuals who donated bone marrow served as the donors. A note on this clone: Antigen: not known.

V was pared by 2 bases and J by 0 bases, with 7 bases between. CDR1 and CDR2 from the germline V gene are ENHRY and SYGVKD. There are 14 residues in the CDR3. PCR primers comprised 60 Vbeta and 13 Jbeta primers. The method was immunoSEQ multiplex PCR; TCRdb's version includes in-frame clones alone and lacks a portion of them. The data show under 110,000 clones, around 79% seen once. Points from the study as a whole: There were 160 or so TCR beta chains listed as cytomegalovirus-associated. Reported results showed that the classifier diagnosed cytomegalovirus status with high specificity and sensitivity.

This TCR was recovered from a woman in her 40s in good health and CMV-seronegative. The rearrangement uses TRBV10-3 and TRBJ1-1; D possibly corresponds to TRBD1 (6 bases). The sample consisted of PBMCs. The CDR3 region is CAISEQGLNTEAFF. The CDR3 nucleotides read TGTGCCATCAGTGAGCAGGGGTTGAACACTGAAGCTTTCTTT.